This T cell receptor beta chain was retrieved from a study of identical twins. A few counts support this clonotype. Its cognate antigen is unknown. Template switching supplied a universal primer site; unique molecular identifiers were carried on the cDNA. TCRdb itself ran the 5' RACE reads through MiXCR, one entry per CDR3 protein. The table shows some 730,000 distinct CDR3 sequences, with roughly 18% occurring only once. CDR3 length: 14 amino acids. Between the trimmed V and J ends, which lost 1 base and 5 bases, there was a span of 10 bases. From germline, CDR1 is MNHEY and CDR2 SVGAGI. Study outcomes and limitations: Low generation-probability sequences were in excess among twin-shared out-of-frame alpha sequences.

These data also featured in a second study, about T cells expressing NK-cell markers. That study adds: Of the CD8+ T cells in 5 to 7 donors, about 1.0-7.0% belonged to dominant NKG2C+ clonotypes. Leadership of the CD3+CD56-NKG2C+ fraction also belonged to these clonotypes in several donors.

The specimen was PBMCs. The clonotype was recovered from a woman aged 18-29 years in good health. This sequence joins TRBV6-5 and TRBJ2-3; tentatively, D is TRBD1 (5 bases). The CDR3 loop reads CASSYYSGRDTQYF. The CDR3 coding sequence is TGTGCCAGCAGTTACTATTCAGGGCGAGATACGCAGTATTTT.